This T cell receptor beta chain stems from a study of early T cells in non-severe SARS-CoV-2 infection. Study at large: Chains from this unsorted whole-blood bulk RNA could not be paired.

General study results and limits: Matching with VDJdb favored anti-spike CD8 responses (missing private and CD4 specificities).

Germline CDR1 SGHVS, CDR2 FQNEAQ. The CDR3 spans 12 residues. V lost 5 bases and J lost 2, with 7 bases in between. This clonotype was found many times. What it binds is unknown. Unique molecular identifiers were affixed to single, distinct cDNA molecules. TCRdb itself ran the 5' RACE reads through MiXCR, one entry per CDR3 protein. Of 35,000 to 45,000 distinct CDR3 sequences listed, approximately 5.9% are singletons. The specimen comprised whole blood, sampled at baseline. This receptor was identified in an adult who was a healthcare worker with PCR-confirmed SARS-CoV-2 infection or an uninfected control (not recorded which). The chain has TRBV7-8 and TRBJ2-7, with unresolved D. This CDR3 is CASSPITYEQYF. CDR3 coding DNA: TGTGCCAGCAGCCCTATAACCTACGAGCAGTACTTC.